One sample yielded the 4 T cell receptor beta chains listed below, sequenced in a study of CD8 T cells in ankylosing spondylitis. Regarding the study as a whole: What appeared characteristic of ankylosing spondylitis blood was a TCR beta motif of under 10 highly homologous variants.

TCRdb re-called the 5' RACE reads with MiXCR, one entry per CDR3 protein. The table records a few hundred thousand distinct CDR3 sequences, 7.3% of them present only once. What these receptors recognize is not known. The sequenced sample consisted of blood, either unsorted or a sorted T cell fraction (not recorded which). These receptors were taken from a male donor with ankylosing spondylitis.

There are many counts of this clonotype. The chain employs TRBV7-2 and TRBJ2-7; D may correspond to TRBD1 or TRBD2 (5 bases each). Germline CDR1 reads SGHTA; CDR2 reads FQGNSA. V gave up 3 bases and J gave up 1 base, with 13 bases separating them. The CDR3 is made up of 15 amino acids. CDR3 region: CASSFGALGSYEQYF. The CDR3 DNA reads as TGTGCCAGCAGCTTCGGGGCATTGGGGTCCTACGAGCAGTACTTC.

This clonotype came up a few times. V is TRBV11-1 and J is TRBJ2-2; 9 bases are a match to TRBD2. This CDR3 is 18 amino acids long. The germline CDR1 and CDR2 sequences are SGHAT and FQDESV (reference sequence). V was clipped by 3 bases and J by 0 bases; unmatched bases: 8. The CDR3 nucleotides read TGTGCCAGCAGCTTGTCCGGGACTAGCCTGTCGAACACCGGGGAGCTGTTTTTT. The encoded protein is CASSLSGTSLSNTGELFF.

This clonotype showed up many times. The chain couples TRBV20-1 to TRBJ2-7; D gene ambiguous. CDR3 size: 12 residues. Germline CDR1 is DFQATT and CDR2 is SNEGSKA (reference sequence). V lost 6 bases and J 2 bases, leaving 11 bases between the germline ends. CDR3 in amino acids: CSAPTGTYEQYF. The CDR3 bases are TGCAGTGCCCCCACCGGAACCTACGAGCAGTACTTC.

J is TRBJ2-3 and V is TRBV7-6; D not certain. CDR1 is SGHVS, CDR2 FNYEAQ, per germline. The CDR3 is made up of 14 amino acids. V was pared by 4 bases and J by 5 bases, with 13 bases between. The CDR3 spells CASSSTQPQDTQYF. CDR3 sequence (DNA): TGTGCCAGCAGCTCCACCCAGCCTCAAGATACGCAGTATTTT.